This entry concerns a single T cell receptor beta chain. Its antigen is not yet known. No base quality information exists; no much larger clone differs at one position. Each collaborating institution followed its own protocols to collect whole blood in K2EDTA tubes. For TCRbeta analysis, collaborator samples were shipped as frozen whole blood, as isolated PBMCs, or as DNA extracted from either sample type. TCRbeta CDR3 regions were amplified from genomic DNA by means of the immunoSEQ Assay, a bias-controlled multiplex PCR. As for the authors' bioinformatics: Nucleated cell counts per sample were estimated from amplification of reference gene primers within the assay. To quantify the absolute abundance of each unique TCRbeta CDR3 rearrangement, sequence reads were collapsed and filtered. For each sample, productive Simpson clonality was calculated by taking the square root of Simpson's diversity index across productive rearrangements. In TCRdb, the immuneACCESS table is reduced to in-frame sequences with V and J assigned. These tables do not hold every clone; where another copy was compared, an unresolved V gene accounts for under half, and the others remain unexplained. The DNA was the basis for D and trimming; V, J and clone size are from that table. This sample is represented by 120,000 or so clones; roughly 80% of them were singletons. The ten largest clonotypes hold approximately 25% of the sample.

These data originate in a study of blood T cell repertoires in COVID-19 (dated by TCRdb to about 2020). Some background on the complete study: Samples covering the acute and convalescent phases of COVID-19 were provided by collaborators in the United States, Italy and Spain. The prospective study material was composed of cDNA or gDNA derived from T cells, B-cell-depleted T cells, or PBMCs. Deeply sampled blood TCRbeta repertoires from subjects exposed to, actively infected with, or recovered from COVID-19 were included in the dataset. The repertoires were released in a freely available public database meant as a resource for research on the immune response to SARS-CoV-2. Samples came from the ongoing ImmuneRACE study (first 160 participants) plus 1,254 subjects from 6 global collaborators. A de-identified subject ID, COVID-19 status, age in years and sex were almost always included in the sample metadata. Where available, HLA class I and class II types were obtained from metadata supplied by the sample provider rather than from assay-based typing.

The full study reports these points: Clinical and demographic metadata were provided uncurated, with the amount varying by source and participant.

CDR1 and CDR2, looked up from the germline V gene (reference sequence), are LNHNV and YYDKDF. V was cut back by 3 bases and J by 4 bases, leaving a gap of 12 bases between them. Reading from cysteine to phenylalanine, the CDR3 counts 14 amino acids. Only the CDR3 part of the read is kept: 42 bases, read in frame from the first base. Sample: peripheral blood. This receptor was obtained from a human donor in a cohort sampled during active COVID-19. This receptor chain uses TRBV15 and TRBJ2-5; the D gene is perhaps TRBD1, on 6 matching bases. The CDR3 amino acid sequence is: CATSSFEDRETQYF. The nucleotides are TGTGCCACCAGCAGTTTCGAGGACAGAGAGACCCAGTACTTC.